The clone carrying this TCR beta chain was seen a handful of times. This CDR3 contains 15 residues. Trimming pared 5 bases from V and 7 bases from J, leaving 19 bases between. Germline assignment: CDR1 KGHSH and CDR2 LQKENI. These data are taken from a study of glioma-infiltrating T cells after dendritic cell vaccination. Up to roughly 2 ug genomic DNA was used for TCRB CDR3 amplification. Assay used: immunoSEQ multiplex PCR; TCRdb lists only in-frame clones, some missing. The sample contains around 62,000 clones, roughly 80% of which appear only once. The sequence was collected from a human donor with glioblastoma. The V call is TRBV18, the J call TRBJ2-3; no reliable D call. Specimen: blood, collected before dendritic cell vaccination. The CDR3 DNA reads as TGTGCCAGCTCATCCGTAGAGGCAACCATCAATACGCAGTATTTT. Protein sequence: CASSSVEATINTQYF.